Shown below are 11 T cell receptor beta chains from a single sample sequenced in a study of blood T cell repertoires in COVID-19. TCRdb's copy holds only in-frame clones and misses some; the assay was immunoSEQ multiplex PCR. The table shows roughly 110,000 clones, with 80% occurring only once. The sequenced sample consisted of peripheral blood. The receptors derive from a man aged 70-80 years with acute or convalescent COVID-19.

The J gene is TRBJ1-5, the V gene TRBV2; the D is unclear. There are 11 residues in the CDR3. Looked up from germline, CDR1 is SNHLY and CDR2 is FYNNEI. V gave up 5 bases and J gave up 3 bases, with 2 bases separating them. The CDR3 DNA reads as TGTGCCAGCAGTCTCAATCAGCCCCAGCATTTT. This gives the protein CASSLNQPQHF.

The chain joins TRBV19 to TRBJ1-1; D possibly corresponds to TRBD1 (6 bases). Trimming stripped 3 bases from V and 4 bases from J, with 18 bases between. In germline, CDR1 is LNHDA, CDR2 SQIVND (reference sequence). CDR3 length equals 16 residues. Here the CDR3 reads CASSMTGGRLGTEAFF. The CDR3 coding sequence is TGTGCCAGTAGTATGACCGGGGGGCGGCTTGGCACTGAAGCTTTCTTT.

This clone was counted once. In nucleotides, the CDR3 is TGTGCCAGCAGTGAATACCCCGACAGTGAGCAGTTCTTC. Protein sequence: CASSEYPDSEQFF. The chain uses TRBV25-1 and TRBJ2-1; weak D call: TRBD1 (5 bases). There are 13 residues in the CDR3. CDR1 and CDR2 (germline): MGHDK, SYGVNS. The V end was cut by 0 bases, the J end by 9 bases, with 9 bases between.

CDR3 region: CASSPPQGVGNEQFF. DNA of the CDR3: TGTGCCAGCTCACCACCGCAGGGGGTTGGCAATGAGCAGTTCTTC. V usage is TRBV18 and J usage is TRBJ2-1, with 7 positions matching TRBD1. V shed 0 bases, J shed 6 bases, and the junction held 5 bases outside the gene matches. The CDR3 is 15 residues long. Germline V CDR1 and CDR2: KGHSH, LQKENI.

The J gene is TRBJ2-7, the V gene TRBV3-1 (or the pseudogene TRBV3-2), with unresolved D. Germline loops: CDR1 LGHDT, CDR2 YNNKEL (reference sequence). V shed 3 bases and J shed 3 bases, with 6 bases lying between them. This CDR3 contains 12 residues. DNA for the CDR3: TGTGCCAGCAGCCAGGCCAGCTACGAGCAGTACTTC. Translation gives CASSQASYEQYF.

This clone was recorded once. V is TRBV25-1 and J is TRBJ1-5, with 8 bases that match TRBD1. After removal of 6 bases from V and 2 bases from J, the junction contained 6 bases not matched to a gene. CDR1 MGHDK and CDR2 SYGVNS come from the germline V gene. The CDR3 extends over 15 amino acids. The CDR3, as DNA: TGTGCCAGCAGGGGGACAGGTAGCGGCAATCAGCCCCAGCATTTT. Amino acids: CASRGTGSGNQPQHF.

This chain's CDR3 is CASSPLAGLNEQFF. The CDR3 DNA is TGTGCCAGTAGTCCCCTAGCGGGGTTGAATGAGCAGTTCTTC. The genes are TRBV19 and TRBJ2-1, with 9 positions matching TRBD2. This CDR3 comprises 14 residues. V was pared by 5 bases and J by 7 bases, with 6 bases of the junction left unmatched. In germline, CDR1 is LNHDA, CDR2 SQIVND (reference sequence).

V and J are TRBV11-2 and TRBJ1-2, with D hard to call. The CDR3 has 16 residues. Germline CDR1 is SGHAT and CDR2 is FQNNGV. V was pared by 0 bases and J by 8 bases, with 19 bases between. The CDR3, as DNA: TGTGCCAGCAGCTTAGATGGGCAGGTTCTAACGAGAGGCTACACCTTC. It is translated as CASSLDGQVLTRGYTF. The full variable domain, its missing parts supplied by reference TRBV11-2 and TRBJ1-2, is EAGVAQSPRYKIIEKRQSVAFWCNPISGHATLYWYQQILGQGPKLLIQFQNNGVVDDSQLPKDRFSAERLKGVDSTLKIQPAKLEDSAVYLCASSLDGQVLTRGYTFGSGTRLTVV.

This chain uses TRBV13 with TRBJ1-4, with 10 bases identical to TRBD1. Germline loops: CDR1 PRHDT, CDR2 FYEKMQ (reference sequence). The CDR3 contains 16 residues. Losses at the gene ends were 2 bases for V and 6 bases for J; bases not matched to a gene: 6. The CDR3 here is CASSLRAGTGDEKLFF. The DNA of the CDR3 is TGTGCCAGCAGCTTAAGGGCCGGGACAGGGGATGAAAAACTGTTTTTT.

This clone occurred a few times. J is TRBJ2-5 and V is TRBV9; 8 bases map to TRBD1. The length of the CDR3 is 14 residues. The V gene's germline CDR1 is SGDLS and CDR2 YYNGEE. The junction had 3 bases not matched to a gene; V was cut back by 0 bases and J by 5 bases. The chain's CDR3 is CASSVAGGSETQYF. Written as DNA, the CDR3 is TGTGCCAGCAGCGTAGCAGGGGGCTCGGAGACCCAGTACTTC.

The rearrangement joins TRBV5-5 to TRBJ1-2; TRBD1 is a possible D gene (5 bases). The V gene's germline CDR1 is SGHKS and CDR2 YYEKEE (reference sequence). This CDR3 is built from 16 residues. The V end lost 0 bases, the J end lost 6 bases, and 18 bases lay between the germline ends. CDR3: CASSLGGALGKNGYTF. The CDR3 bases are TGTGCCAGCAGCTTGGGGGGCGCCTTGGGTAAAAATGGCTACACCTTC. The whole variable domain, remainder taken from reference TRBV5-5 and TRBJ1-2, is DAGVTQSPTHLIKTRGQQVTLRCSPISGHKSVSWYQQVLGQGPQFIFQYYEKEERGRGNFPDRFSARQFPNYSSELNVNALLLGDSALYLCASSLGGALGKNGYTFGSGTRLTVV.